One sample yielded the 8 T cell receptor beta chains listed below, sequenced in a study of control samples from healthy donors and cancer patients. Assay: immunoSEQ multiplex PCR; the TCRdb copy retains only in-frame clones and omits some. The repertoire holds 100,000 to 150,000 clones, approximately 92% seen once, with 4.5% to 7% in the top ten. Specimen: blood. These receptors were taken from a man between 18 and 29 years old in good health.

CDR3 amino acids: CASRGGATSADTQYF. The CDR3 bases are TGTGCCAGCAGGGGGGGGGCGACTTCTGCAGATACGCAGTATTTT. The chain recombines TRBV6-5 with TRBJ2-3; D possibly corresponds to TRBD2 (7 bases). With 6 bases removed from V and 4 bases from J, the gap between germline ends came to 17 bases. CDR3 length: 15 residues. The germline CDR1 and CDR2 sequences are MNHEY and SVGAGI.

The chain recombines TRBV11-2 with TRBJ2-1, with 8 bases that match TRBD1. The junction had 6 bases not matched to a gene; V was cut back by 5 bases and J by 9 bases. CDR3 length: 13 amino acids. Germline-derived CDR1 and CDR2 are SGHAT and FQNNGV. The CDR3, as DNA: TGTGCCAGCAGCCCAGACAGGGGTGGTGAGCAGTTCTTC. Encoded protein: CASSPDRGGEQFF.

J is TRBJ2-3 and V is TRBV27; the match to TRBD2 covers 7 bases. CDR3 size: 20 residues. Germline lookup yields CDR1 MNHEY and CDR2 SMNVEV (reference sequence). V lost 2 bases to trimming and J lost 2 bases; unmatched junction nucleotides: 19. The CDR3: CASSLRRLAPNLPPTDTQYF. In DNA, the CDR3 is TGTGCCAGCAGTTTAAGAAGACTAGCCCCAAACCTACCACCCACAGATACGCAGTATTTT.

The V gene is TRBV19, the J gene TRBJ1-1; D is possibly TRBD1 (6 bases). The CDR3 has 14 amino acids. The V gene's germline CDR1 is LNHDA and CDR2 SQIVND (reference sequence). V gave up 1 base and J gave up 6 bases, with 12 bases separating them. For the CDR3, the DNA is TGTGCCAGTAGTATAGTGGGGGCGAGGGCTGAAGCTTTCTTT. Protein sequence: CASSIVGARAEAFF.

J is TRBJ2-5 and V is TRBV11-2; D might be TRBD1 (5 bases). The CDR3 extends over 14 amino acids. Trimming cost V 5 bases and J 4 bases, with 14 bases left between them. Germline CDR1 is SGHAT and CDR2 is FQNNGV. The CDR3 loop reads CASSPQQAGETQYF. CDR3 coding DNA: TGTGCCAGCAGCCCCCAACAGGCAGGAGAGACCCAGTACTTC. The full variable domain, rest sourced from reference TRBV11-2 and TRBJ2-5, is EAGVAQSPRYKIIEKRQSVAFWCNPISGHATLYWYQQILGQGPKLLIQFQNNGVVDDSQLPKDRFSAERLKGVDSTLKIQPAKLEDSAVYLCASSPQQAGETQYFGPGTRLLVL.

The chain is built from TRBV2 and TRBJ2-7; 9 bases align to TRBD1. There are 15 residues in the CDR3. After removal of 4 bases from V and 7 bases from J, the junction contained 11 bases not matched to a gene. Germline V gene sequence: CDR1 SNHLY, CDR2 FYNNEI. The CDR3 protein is CASSGQGGTTFEQYF. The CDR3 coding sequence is TGTGCCAGCAGTGGACAGGGGGGGACTACGTTTGAGCAGTACTTC.

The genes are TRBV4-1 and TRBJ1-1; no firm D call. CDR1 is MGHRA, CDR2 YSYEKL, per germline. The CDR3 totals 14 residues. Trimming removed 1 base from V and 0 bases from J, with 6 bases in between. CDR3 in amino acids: CASSQAHLNTEAFF. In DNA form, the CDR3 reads TGCGCCAGCAGCCAAGCGCACCTGAACACTGAAGCTTTCTTT.

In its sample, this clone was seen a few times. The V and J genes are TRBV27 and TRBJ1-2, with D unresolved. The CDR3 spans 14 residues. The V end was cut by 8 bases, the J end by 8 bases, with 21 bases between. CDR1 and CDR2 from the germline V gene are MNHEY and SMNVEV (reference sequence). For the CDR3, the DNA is TGTGCCAGCGCAGACCTTCCCCAGTCGTGGGGCTACACCTTC. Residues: CASADLPQSWGYTF.